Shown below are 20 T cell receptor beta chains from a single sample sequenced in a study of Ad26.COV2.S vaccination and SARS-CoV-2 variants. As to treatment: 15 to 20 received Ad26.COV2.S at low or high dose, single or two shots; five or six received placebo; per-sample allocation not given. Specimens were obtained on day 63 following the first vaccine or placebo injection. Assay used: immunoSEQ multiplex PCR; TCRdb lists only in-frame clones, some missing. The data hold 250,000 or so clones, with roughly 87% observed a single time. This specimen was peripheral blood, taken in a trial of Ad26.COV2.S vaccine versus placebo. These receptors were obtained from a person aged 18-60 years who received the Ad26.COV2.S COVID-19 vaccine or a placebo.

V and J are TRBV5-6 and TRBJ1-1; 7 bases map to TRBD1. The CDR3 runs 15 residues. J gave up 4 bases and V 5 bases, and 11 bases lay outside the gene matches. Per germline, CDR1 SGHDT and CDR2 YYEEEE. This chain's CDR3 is CASRAQQGRGTEAFF. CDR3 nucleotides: TGTGCCAGCAGGGCACAACAGGGGCGAGGCACTGAAGCTTTCTTT.

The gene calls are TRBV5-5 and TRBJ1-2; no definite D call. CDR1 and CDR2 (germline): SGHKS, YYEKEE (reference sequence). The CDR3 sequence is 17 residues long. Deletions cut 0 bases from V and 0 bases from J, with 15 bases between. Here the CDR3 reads CASSLGAPGSSNYGYTF. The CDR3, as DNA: TGTGCCAGCAGCTTGGGGGCCCCGGGGTCCTCTAACTATGGCTACACCTTC.

The CDR3, as DNA: TGTGCCAGCAGCTTAGCGCGGGTACCCAATCAGCCCCAGCATTTT. This translates into CASSLARVPNQPQHF. V usage is TRBV7-8 and J usage is TRBJ1-5, with unresolved D. Trimming took 0 bases from V and 3 from J, leaving 9 bases between them. Germline-derived CDR1 and CDR2 are SGHVS and FQNEAQ. CDR3 length: 15 residues.

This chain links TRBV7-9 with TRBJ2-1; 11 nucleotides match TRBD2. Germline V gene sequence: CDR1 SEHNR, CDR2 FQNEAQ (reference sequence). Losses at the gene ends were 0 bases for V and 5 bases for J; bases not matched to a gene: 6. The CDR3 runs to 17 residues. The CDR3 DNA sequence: TGTGCCAGCAGCTTAGCTTGGACTAGCGGGCCTGACAATGAGCAGTTCTTC. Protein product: CASSLAWTSGPDNEQFF.

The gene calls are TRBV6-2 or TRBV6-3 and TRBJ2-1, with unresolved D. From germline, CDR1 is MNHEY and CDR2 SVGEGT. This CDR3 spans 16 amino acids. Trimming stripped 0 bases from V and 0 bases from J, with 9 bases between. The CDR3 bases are TGTGCCAGCAGTTACTCGTCGGTGAGCTCCTACAATGAGCAGTTCTTC. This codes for CASSYSSVSSYNEQFF.

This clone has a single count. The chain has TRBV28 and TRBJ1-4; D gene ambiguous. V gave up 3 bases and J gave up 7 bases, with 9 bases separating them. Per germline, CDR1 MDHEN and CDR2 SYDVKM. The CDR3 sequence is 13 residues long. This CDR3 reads CASSFPLIEKLFF. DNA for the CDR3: TGTGCCAGCAGTTTCCCCCTTATTGAAAAACTGTTTTTT. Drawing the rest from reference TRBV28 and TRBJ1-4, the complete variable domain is DVKVTQSSRYLVKRTGEKVFLECVQDMDHENMFWYRQDPGLGLRLIYFSYDVKMKEKGDIPEGYSVSREKKERFSLILESASTNQTSMYLCASSFPLIEKLFFGSGTQLSVL.

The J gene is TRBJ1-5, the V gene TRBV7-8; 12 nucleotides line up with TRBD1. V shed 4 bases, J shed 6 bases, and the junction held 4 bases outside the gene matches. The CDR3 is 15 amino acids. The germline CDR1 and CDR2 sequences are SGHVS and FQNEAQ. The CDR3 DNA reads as TGTGCCAGCAGCTCGGGGACAGGGGGCGGTCAGCCCCAGCATTTT. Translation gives CASSSGTGGGQPQHF.

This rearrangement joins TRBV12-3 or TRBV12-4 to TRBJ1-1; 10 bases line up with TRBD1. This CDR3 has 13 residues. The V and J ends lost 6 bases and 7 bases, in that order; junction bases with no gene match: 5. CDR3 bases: TGTGCCAGCAGCCCGGGACAGGGGCGTGAAGCTTTCTTT. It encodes CASSPGQGREAFF.

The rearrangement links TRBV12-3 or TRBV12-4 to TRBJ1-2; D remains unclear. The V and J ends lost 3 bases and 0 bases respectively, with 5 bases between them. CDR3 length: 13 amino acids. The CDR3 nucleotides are TGTGCCAGCAGTTTCGGGACTAACTATGGCTACACCTTC. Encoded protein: CASSFGTNYGYTF.

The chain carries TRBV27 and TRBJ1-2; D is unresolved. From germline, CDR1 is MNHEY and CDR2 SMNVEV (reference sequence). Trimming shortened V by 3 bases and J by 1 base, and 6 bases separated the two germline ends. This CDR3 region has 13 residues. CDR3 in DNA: TGTGCCAGCAGTTTTTCCTTTAACTATGGCTACACCTTC. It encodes CASSFSFNYGYTF.

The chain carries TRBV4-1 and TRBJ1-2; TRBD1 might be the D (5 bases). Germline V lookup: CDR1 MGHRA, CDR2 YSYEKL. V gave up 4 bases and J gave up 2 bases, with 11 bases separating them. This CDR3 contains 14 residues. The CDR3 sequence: CASSPLTVNYGYTF. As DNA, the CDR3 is TGCGCCAGCAGCCCCTTGACAGTGAACTATGGCTACACCTTC.

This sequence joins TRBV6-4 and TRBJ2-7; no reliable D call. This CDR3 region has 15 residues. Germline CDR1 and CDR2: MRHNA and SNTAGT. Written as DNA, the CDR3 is TGTGTCAGCAGTGACGGAACAGCTTTCCCTAGCGAGCAGTACGTC. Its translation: CVSSDGTAFPSEQYV.

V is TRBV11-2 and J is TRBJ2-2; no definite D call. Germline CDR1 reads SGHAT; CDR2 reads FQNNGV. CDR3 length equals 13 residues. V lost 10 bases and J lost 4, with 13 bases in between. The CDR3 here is CAIGPPVTGELFF. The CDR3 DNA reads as TGTGCCATCGGCCCTCCTGTCACCGGGGAGCTGTTTTTT.

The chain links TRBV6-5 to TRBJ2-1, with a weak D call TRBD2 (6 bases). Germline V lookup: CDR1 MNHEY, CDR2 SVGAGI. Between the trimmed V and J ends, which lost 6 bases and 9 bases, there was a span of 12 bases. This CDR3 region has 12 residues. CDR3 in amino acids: CASSPWGVEQFF. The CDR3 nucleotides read TGTGCCAGCAGCCCCTGGGGGGTTGAGCAGTTCTTC.

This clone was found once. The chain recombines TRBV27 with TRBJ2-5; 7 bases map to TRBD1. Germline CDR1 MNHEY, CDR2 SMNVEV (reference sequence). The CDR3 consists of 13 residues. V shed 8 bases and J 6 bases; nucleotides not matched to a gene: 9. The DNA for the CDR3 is TGTGCCAGCCGGAGACAGGGTGAGAAGACCCAGTACTTC. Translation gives CASRRQGEKTQYF.

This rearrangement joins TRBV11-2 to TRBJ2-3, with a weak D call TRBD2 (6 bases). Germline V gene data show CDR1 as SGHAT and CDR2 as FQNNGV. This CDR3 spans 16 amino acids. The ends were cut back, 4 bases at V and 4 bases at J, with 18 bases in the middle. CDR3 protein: CASSSAPKGRPDTQYF. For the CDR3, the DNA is TGTGCCAGCAGCTCCGCCCCCAAGGGGAGGCCAGATACGCAGTATTTT. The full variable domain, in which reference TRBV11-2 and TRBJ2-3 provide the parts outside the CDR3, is EAGVAQSPRYKIIEKRQSVAFWCNPISGHATLYWYQQILGQGPKLLIQFQNNGVVDDSQLPKDRFSAERLKGVDSTLKIQPAKLEDSAVYLCASSSAPKGRPDTQYFGPGTRLTVL.

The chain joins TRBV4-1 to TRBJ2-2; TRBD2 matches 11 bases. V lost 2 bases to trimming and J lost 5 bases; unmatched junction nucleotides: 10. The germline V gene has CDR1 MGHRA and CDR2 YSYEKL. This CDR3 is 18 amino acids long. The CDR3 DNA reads TGCGCCAGCAGCCAAAAACTAGCGGGAGTTCTCCGGACCGGGGAGCTGTTTTTT. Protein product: CASSQKLAGVLRTGELFF.

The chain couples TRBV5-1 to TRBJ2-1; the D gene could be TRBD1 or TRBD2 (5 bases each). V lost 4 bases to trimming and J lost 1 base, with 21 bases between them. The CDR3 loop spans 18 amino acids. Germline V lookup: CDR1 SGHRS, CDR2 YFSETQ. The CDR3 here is CASSEPGPPPRSYNEQFF. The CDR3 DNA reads TGCGCCAGCAGCGAACCGGGACCCCCACCTCGGTCCTACAATGAGCAGTTCTTC. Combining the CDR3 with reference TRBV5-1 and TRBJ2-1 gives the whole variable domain KAGVTQTPRYLIKTRGQQVTLSCSPISGHRSVSWYQQTPGQGLQFLFEYFSETQRNKGNFPGRFSGRQFSNSRSEMNVSTLELGDSALYLCASSEPGPPPRSYNEQFFGPGTRLTVL.

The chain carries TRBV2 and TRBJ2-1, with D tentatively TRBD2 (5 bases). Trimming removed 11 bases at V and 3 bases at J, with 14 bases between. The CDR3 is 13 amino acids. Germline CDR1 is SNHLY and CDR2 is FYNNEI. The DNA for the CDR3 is TGTGCCGCCAATTTACGGGACTACAATGAGCAGTTCTTC. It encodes CAANLRDYNEQFF.

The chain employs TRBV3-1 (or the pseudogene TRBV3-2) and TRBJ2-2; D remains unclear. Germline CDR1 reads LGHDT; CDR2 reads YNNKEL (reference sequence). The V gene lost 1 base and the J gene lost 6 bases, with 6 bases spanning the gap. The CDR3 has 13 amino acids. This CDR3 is CASSQVTSGELFF. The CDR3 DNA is TGTGCCAGCAGCCAAGTAACCTCCGGGGAGCTGTTTTTT.